Below, 10 T cell receptor beta chains from the same sample are listed, as sequenced in a study of beta chain features in type 1 diabetes. Study-level points and caveats: Type 1 diabetes patients had TCRB CDR3s that were shorter (moderately but significantly so) in all four CD4+ subsets.

These TCRs' antigens remain unknown. Expressed TCRB transcripts were sequenced because the isolated RNA had all been reverse transcribed beforehand. Clones were read by immunoSEQ multiplex PCR, and TCRdb kept only the in-frame ones, dropping some. The top ten hold approximately 0.015% of the sample, which has around 300,000 clones, 15% seen once. The specimen was naive CD4+ T cells from blood. Every receptor here comes from a man aged 18 to 29 with type 1 diabetes.

This clone was seen only a few times. V gene TRBV7-2 combines with J gene TRBJ2-2, with D maybe TRBD2 (7 bases). The length of the CDR3 is 16 residues. The germline gives CDR1 SGHTA, CDR2 FQGNSA. V dropped 3 bases and J dropped 0 bases, with 11 bases sitting between them. The CDR3 DNA follows: TGTGCCAGCAGCTTCAGCGGGACAACGAACACCGGGGAGCTGTTTTTT. It yields the protein CASSFSGTTNTGELFF. Full variable domain (rest looked up from reference TRBV7-2 and TRBJ2-2): GAGVSQSPSNKVTEKGKDVELRCDPISGHTALYWYRQSLGQGLEFLIYFQGNSAPDKSGLPSDRFSAERTGGSVSTLTIQRTQQEDSAVYLCASSFSGTTNTGELFFGEGSRLTVL.

This clone occurred a few times. V gene TRBV30 combines with J gene TRBJ2-7, with TRBD2 matching 14 bases. Germline V gene sequence: CDR1 GTSNPN, CDR2 SVGIG (reference sequence). The CDR3 has 15 amino acids. V lost 1 base, J lost 2 bases, and 1 base stayed unmatched. The CDR3 here is CAWSEGLAGAYEQYF. The CDR3 bases are TGTGCCTGGAGTGAGGGACTAGCGGGGGCCTACGAGCAGTACTTC.

The V and J genes are TRBV27 and TRBJ2-5; maybe TRBD1 (6 bases). Germline-derived CDR1 and CDR2 are MNHEY and SMNVEV (reference sequence). There are 15 residues in the CDR3. The V gene lost 5 bases and the J gene lost 4 bases, with 17 bases spanning the gap. This CDR3 is CASSIISTGRETQYF. The DNA of the CDR3 is TGTGCCAGCAGTATTATATCGACAGGACGAGAGACCCAGTACTTC.

The V gene is TRBV5-1, the J gene TRBJ2-2; D is ambiguous. Trimming left V 0 bases short and J 0 bases short, with 6 bases between. The CDR3 is made up of 15 amino acids. Germline V gene sequence: CDR1 SGHRS, CDR2 YFSETQ. The CDR3 here is CASSLGDPNTGELFF. Here the CDR3 DNA reads TGCGCCAGCAGCTTGGGAGATCCGAACACCGGGGAGCTGTTTTTT.

This clone was counted only a few times. This sample includes further DNA sequences coding for the same CDR3. This sequence joins TRBV28 and TRBJ2-5, with 7 nucleotides matching TRBD1. Germline CDR1 reads MDHEN; CDR2 reads SYDVKM. The CDR3 is made up of 13 amino acids. V was pared by 5 bases and J by 3 bases, with 3 bases of the junction left unmatched. DNA of the CDR3: TGTGCCAGCAGTCCCGGGACAGAAGAGACCCAGTACTTC. It yields the protein CASSPGTEETQYF.

Only a few counts were recorded for this clone. The chain is built from TRBV16 and TRBJ1-5, with a possible D match to TRBD1 (5 bases). CDR3 length: 15 residues. V was shortened by 4 bases and J by 7 bases, with 17 bases between the two germline ends. Germline V gene data show CDR1 as KGHSY and CDR2 as FQNENV. The chain's CDR3 is CASSPPGGGRQPQHF. CDR3 DNA: TGTGCCAGCAGCCCCCCTGGGGGGGGAAGGCAGCCCCAGCATTTT. The full variable domain, completed using reference TRBV16 and TRBJ1-5, is GEEVAQTPKHLVRGEGQKAKLYCAPIKGHSYVFWYQQVLKNEFKFLISFQNENVFDETGMPKERFSAKCLPNSPCSLEIQATKLEDSAVYFCASSPPGGGRQPQHFGDGTRLSIL.

The chain employs TRBV18 and TRBJ1-2; 7 bases map to TRBD1. The CDR3 consists of 14 residues. The V gene's germline CDR1 is KGHSH and CDR2 LQKENI. The ends lost 4 bases at V and 5 bases at J; junction bases unmatched: 7. The CDR3 protein is CASSLRTGEYGYTF. The DNA of the CDR3 is TGTGCCAGCTCACTTCGGACAGGCGAATATGGCTACACCTTC.

This chain uses TRBV7-9 with TRBJ2-2; TRBD2 might be the D (5 bases). The germline V gene encodes CDR1 SEHNR and CDR2 FQNEAQ (reference sequence). V dropped 2 bases and J dropped 5 bases, with 12 bases sitting between them. This CDR3 is 15 amino acids long. As DNA, the CDR3 is TGTGCCAGCAGCTTACTCCATCCGGGAACCGGGGAGCTGTTTTTT. Its protein is CASSLLHPGTGELFF. The whole variable domain, filled in from reference TRBV7-9 and TRBJ2-2, reads DTGVSQNPRHKITKRGQNVTFRCDPISEHNRLYWYRQTLGQGPEFLTYFQNEAQLEKSRLLSDRFSAERPKGSFSTLEIQRTEQGDSAMYLCASSLLHPGTGELFFGEGSRLTVL.

The J gene is TRBJ2-7, the V gene TRBV19; possibly TRBD1 for D (6 bases). This CDR3 comprises 16 residues. Germline CDR1 LNHDA, CDR2 SQIVND (reference sequence). Trimming took 5 bases from V and 2 from J, leaving 19 bases between them. The CDR3 is CASSSSGAPSPYEQYF. The CDR3 coding sequence is TGTGCCAGTAGTTCCTCAGGGGCGCCGTCCCCCTACGAGCAGTACTTC. Full variable domain (rest looked up from reference TRBV19 and TRBJ2-7): DGGITQSPKYLFRKEGQNVTLSCEQNLNHDAMYWYRQDPGQGLRLIYYSQIVNDFQKGDIAEGYSVSREKKESFPLTVTSAQKNPTAFYLCASSSSGAPSPYEQYFGPGTRLTVT.

This clone was seen a handful of times. The chain uses TRBV6-5 and TRBJ2-2; D is possibly TRBD1 (6 bases). This CDR3 has 13 amino acids. The V gene's germline CDR1 is MNHEY and CDR2 SVGAGI. Deletions cut 6 bases from V and 5 bases from J, with 10 bases between. In DNA, the CDR3 is TGTGCCAGCAGAGAACAGGGAACCGGGGAGCTGTTTTTT. It specifies CASREQGTGELFF.